Given below is one T cell receptor (beta chain) in context. The sample is drawn from a study of shared clonotypes between healthy human individuals. Libraries were prepared by immunoSEQ multiplex PCR; TCRdb keeps only in-frame clonotypes and omits some of them. The table shows approximately 1,500,000 clones, with approximately 98% occurring only once. This CDR3 is built from 14 residues. The germline gives CDR1 SGHKS, CDR2 YYEKEE (reference sequence). Deletions cut 1 base from V and 3 bases from J, with 10 bases between. Donation came from healthy HIV-negative adults that had no recent acute infections or vaccinations. Negatively enriched CD4+ T cells were divided by CD45RA into naive and memory.

Specimen: naive CD4+ T cells sorted from blood. Subset defined: CD45RA+ positively selected. The clonotype was recovered from a man aged 30 to 45 in good health. The V gene is TRBV5-5, the J gene TRBJ2-5; D call uncertain. The DNA for the CDR3 is TGTGCCAGCAGCTTGATGGGTTGGGAAGAGACCCAGTACTTC. As protein: CASSLMGWEETQYF.